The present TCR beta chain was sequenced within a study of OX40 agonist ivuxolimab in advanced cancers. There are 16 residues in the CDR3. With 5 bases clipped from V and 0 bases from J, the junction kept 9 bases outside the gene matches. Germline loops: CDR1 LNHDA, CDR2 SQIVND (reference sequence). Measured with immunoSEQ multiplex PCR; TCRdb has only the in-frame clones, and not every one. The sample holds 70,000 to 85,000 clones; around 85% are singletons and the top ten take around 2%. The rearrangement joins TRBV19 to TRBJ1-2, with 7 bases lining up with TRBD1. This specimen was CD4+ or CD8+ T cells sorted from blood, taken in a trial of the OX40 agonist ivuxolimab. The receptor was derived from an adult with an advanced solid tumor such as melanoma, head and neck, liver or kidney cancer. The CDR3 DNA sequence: TGTGCCAGTAGTGCCCCGACAGGGAGCACTAACTATGGCTACACCTTC. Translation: CASSAPTGSTNYGYTF.